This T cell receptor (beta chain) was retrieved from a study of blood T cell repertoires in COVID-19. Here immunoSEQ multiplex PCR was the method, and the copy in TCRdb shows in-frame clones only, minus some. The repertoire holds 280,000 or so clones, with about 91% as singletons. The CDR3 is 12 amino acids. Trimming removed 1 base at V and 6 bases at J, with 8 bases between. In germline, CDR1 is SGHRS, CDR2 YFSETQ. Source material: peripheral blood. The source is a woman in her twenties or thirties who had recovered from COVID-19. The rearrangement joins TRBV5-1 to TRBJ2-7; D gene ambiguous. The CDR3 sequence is CASSLSVGEQYF. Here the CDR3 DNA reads TGCGCCAGCAGCTTGAGCGTGGGCGAGCAGTACTTC.